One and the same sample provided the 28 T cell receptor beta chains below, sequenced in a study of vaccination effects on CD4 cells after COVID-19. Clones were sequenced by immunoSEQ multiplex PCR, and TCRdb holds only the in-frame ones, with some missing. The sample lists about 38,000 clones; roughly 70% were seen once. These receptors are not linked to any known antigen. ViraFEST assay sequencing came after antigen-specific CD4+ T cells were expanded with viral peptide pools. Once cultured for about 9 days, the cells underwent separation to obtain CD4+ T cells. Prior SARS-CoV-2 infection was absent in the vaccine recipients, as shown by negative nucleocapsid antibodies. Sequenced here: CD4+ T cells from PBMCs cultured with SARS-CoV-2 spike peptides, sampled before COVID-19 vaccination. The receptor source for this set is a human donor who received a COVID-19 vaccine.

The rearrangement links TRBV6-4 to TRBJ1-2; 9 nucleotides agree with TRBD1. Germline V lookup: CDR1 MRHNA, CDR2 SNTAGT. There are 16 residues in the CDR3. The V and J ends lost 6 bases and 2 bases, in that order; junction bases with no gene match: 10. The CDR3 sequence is CASSILLQGANYGYTF. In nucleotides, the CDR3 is TGTGCCAGCAGCATATTATTACAGGGGGCGAACTATGGCTACACCTTC.

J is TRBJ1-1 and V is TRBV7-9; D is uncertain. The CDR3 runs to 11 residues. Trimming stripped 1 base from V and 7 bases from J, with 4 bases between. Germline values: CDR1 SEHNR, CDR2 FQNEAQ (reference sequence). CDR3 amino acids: CASSLGSEAFF. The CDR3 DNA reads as TGTGCCAGCAGCTTAGGGAGTGAAGCTTTCTTT.

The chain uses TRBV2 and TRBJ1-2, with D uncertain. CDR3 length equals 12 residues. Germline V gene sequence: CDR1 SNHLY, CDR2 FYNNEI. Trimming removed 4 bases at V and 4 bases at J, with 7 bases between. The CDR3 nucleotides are TGTGCCAGCAGTGCGGATTCCTATGGCTACACCTTC. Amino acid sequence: CASSADSYGYTF. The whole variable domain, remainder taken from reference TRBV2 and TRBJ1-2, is EPEVTQTPSHQVTQMGQEVILRCVPISNHLYFYWYRQILGQKVEFLVSFYNNEISEKSEIFDDQFSVERPDGSNFTLKIRSTKLEDSAMYFCASSADSYGYTFGSGTRLTVV.

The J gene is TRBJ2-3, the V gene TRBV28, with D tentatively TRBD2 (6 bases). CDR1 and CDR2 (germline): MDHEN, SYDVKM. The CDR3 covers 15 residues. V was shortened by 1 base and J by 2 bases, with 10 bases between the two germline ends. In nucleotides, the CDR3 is TGTGCCAGCAGTTTATTCGCGGGAAACACAGATACGCAGTATTTT. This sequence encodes CASSLFAGNTDTQYF.

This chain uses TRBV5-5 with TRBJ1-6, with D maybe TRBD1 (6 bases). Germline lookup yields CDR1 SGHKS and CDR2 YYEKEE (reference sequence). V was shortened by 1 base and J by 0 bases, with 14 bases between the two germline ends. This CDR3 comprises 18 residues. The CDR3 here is CASSLSTGFSSYNSPLHF. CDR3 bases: TGTGCCAGCAGCTTGTCAACAGGGTTCAGCTCCTATAATTCACCCCTCCACTTT.

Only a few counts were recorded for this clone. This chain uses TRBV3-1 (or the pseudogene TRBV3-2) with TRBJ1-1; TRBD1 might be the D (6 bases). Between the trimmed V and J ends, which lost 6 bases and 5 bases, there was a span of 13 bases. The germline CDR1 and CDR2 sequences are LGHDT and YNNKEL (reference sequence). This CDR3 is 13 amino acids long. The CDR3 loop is CASSLTGSTEAFF. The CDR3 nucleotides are TGTGCCAGCAGTCTTACAGGGTCGACTGAAGCTTTCTTT.

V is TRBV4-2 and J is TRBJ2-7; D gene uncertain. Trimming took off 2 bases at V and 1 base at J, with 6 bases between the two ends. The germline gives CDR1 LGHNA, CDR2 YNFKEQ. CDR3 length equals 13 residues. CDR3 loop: CASSQLGSYEQYF. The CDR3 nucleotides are TGTGCCAGCAGCCAACTAGGATCCTACGAGCAGTACTTC.

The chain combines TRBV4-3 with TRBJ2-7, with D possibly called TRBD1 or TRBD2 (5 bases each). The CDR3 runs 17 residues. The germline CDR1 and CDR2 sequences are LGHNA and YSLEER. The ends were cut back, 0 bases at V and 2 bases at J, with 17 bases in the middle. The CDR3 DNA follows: TGCGCCAGCAGCCAAGATCTACGTTGGGGGACCACCTACGAGCAGTACTTC. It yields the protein CASSQDLRWGTTYEQYF.

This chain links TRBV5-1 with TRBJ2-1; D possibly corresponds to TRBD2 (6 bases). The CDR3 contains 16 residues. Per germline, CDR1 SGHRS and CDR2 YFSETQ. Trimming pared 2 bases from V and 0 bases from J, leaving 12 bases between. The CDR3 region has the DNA TGCGCCAGCAGCTTAGGTACCGGGAGCTCCTACAATGAGCAGTTCTTC. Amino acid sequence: CASSLGTGSSYNEQFF.

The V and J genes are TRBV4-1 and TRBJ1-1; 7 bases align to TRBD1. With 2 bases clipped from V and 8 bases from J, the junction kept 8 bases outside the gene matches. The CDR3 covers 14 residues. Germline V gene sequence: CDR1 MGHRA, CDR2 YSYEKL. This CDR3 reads CASSQRQGGVEAFF. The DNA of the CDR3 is TGCGCCAGCAGCCAAAGACAGGGAGGAGTCGAAGCTTTCTTT.

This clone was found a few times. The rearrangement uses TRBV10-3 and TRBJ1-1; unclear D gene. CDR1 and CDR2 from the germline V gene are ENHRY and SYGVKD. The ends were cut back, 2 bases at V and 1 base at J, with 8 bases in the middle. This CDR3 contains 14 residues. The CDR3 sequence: CAISERAANTEAFF. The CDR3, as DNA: TGTGCCATCAGTGAGCGGGCGGCGAACACTGAAGCTTTCTTT.

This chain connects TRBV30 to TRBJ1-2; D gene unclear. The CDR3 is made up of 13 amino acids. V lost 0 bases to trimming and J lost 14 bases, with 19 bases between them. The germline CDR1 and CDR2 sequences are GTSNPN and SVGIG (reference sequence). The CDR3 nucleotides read TGTGCCTGGAGTGTCTGGCTGGAGGGAGCGGGGACCTTC. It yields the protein CAWSVWLEGAGTF.

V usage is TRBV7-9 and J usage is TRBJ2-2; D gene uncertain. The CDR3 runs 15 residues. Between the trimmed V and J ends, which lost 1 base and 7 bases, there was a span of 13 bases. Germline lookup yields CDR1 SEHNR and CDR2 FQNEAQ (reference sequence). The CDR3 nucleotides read TGTGCCAGCAGCTTAGAAGGTGTAGCCGACGGGGAGCTGTTTTTT. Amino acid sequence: CASSLEGVADGELFF.

The CDR3 sequence is CASSRDLTNEKLFF. CDR3 coding DNA: TGTGCCAGCAGCCGGGACCTAACTAATGAAAAACTGTTTTTT. The V and J genes are TRBV4-2 and TRBJ1-4; D possibly corresponds to TRBD1 (5 bases). This CDR3 region has 14 residues. V was trimmed by 4 bases and J by 1 base, leaving 7 bases between them. Germline V gene sequence: CDR1 LGHNA, CDR2 YNFKEQ.

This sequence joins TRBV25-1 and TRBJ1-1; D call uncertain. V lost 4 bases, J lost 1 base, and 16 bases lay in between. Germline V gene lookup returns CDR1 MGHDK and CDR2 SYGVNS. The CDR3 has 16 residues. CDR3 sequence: CASSGVSRAGNTEAFF. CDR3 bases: TGTGCCAGCAGTGGGGTCAGCCGGGCGGGGAACACTGAAGCTTTCTTT.

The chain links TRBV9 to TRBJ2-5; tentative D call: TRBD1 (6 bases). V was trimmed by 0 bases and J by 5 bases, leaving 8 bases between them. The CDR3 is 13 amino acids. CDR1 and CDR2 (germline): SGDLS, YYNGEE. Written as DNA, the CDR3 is TGTGCCAGCAGCGTAGCGCAGGGGGAGACCCAGTACTTC. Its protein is CASSVAQGETQYF.

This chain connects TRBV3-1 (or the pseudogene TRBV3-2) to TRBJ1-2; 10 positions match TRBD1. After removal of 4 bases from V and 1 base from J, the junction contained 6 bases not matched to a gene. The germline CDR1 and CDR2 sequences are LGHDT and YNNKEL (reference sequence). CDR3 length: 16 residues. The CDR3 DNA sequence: TGTGCCAGCAGCCCCGGGACAGGGGTTGTTAACTATGGCTACACCTTC. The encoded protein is CASSPGTGVVNYGYTF.

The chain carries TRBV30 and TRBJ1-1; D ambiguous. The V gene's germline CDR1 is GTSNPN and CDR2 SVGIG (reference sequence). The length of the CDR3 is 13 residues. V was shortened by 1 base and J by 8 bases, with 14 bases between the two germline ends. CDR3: CAWSGGPDKEAFF. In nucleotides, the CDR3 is TGTGCCTGGAGTGGAGGGCCAGATAAGGAAGCTTTCTTT.

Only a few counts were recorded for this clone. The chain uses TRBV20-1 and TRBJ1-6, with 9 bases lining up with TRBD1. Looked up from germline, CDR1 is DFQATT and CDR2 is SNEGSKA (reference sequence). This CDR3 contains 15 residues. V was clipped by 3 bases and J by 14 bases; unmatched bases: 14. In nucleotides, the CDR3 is TGCAGTGCTAGTGACGCCGGGACAGGGATGATATCCCTCCACTTT. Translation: CSASDAGTGMISLHF.

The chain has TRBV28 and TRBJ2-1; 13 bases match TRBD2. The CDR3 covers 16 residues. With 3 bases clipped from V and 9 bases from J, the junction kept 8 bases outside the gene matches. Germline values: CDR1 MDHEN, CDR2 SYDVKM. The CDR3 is CASSLVGLAGTSEQFF. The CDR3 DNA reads TGTGCCAGCAGTTTGGTGGGACTAGCGGGAACGTCTGAGCAGTTCTTC.

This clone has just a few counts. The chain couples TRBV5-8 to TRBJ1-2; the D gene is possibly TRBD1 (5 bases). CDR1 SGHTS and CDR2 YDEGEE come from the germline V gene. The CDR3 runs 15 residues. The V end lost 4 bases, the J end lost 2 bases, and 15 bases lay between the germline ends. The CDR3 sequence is CASSPLRAGNYGYTF. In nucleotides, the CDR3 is TGTGCCAGCAGCCCCCTACGGGCAGGGAACTATGGCTACACCTTC.

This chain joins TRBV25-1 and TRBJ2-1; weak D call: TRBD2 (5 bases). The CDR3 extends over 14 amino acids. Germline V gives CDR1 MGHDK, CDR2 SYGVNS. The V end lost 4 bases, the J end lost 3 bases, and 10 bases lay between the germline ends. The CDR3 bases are TGTGCCAGCAGTGGAGGACTTCTCTACAATGAGCAGTTCTTC. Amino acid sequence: CASSGGLLYNEQFF.

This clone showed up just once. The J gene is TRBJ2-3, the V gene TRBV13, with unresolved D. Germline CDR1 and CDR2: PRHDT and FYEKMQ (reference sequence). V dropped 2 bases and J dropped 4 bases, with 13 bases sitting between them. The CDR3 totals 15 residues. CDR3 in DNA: TGTGCCAGCAGCTTATATTTAGAGGTCGCAGATACGCAGTATTTT. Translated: CASSLYLEVADTQYF. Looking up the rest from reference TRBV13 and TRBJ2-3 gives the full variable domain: AAGVIQSPRHLIKEKRETATLKCYPIPRHDTVYWYQQGPGQDPQFLISFYEKMQSDKGSIPDRFSAQQFSDYHSELNMSSLELGDSALYFCASSLYLEVADTQYFGPGTRLTVL.

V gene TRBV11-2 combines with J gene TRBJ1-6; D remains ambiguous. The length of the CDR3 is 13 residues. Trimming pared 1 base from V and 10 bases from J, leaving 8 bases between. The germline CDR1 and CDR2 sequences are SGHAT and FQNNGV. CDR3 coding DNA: TGTGCCAGCAGCTTAGTAAGCACCTCACCCCTCCACTTT. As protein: CASSLVSTSPLHF.

The CDR3 sequence: CASSSPWAPEAFF. The CDR3 coding sequence is TGTGCCAGCAGCTCCCCATGGGCCCCTGAAGCTTTCTTT. The V and J genes are TRBV7-2 and TRBJ1-1; D is unclear. From germline, CDR1 is SGHTA and CDR2 FQGNSA. This CDR3 is 13 amino acids long. V was clipped by 4 bases and J by 6 bases, with 12 bases between them.

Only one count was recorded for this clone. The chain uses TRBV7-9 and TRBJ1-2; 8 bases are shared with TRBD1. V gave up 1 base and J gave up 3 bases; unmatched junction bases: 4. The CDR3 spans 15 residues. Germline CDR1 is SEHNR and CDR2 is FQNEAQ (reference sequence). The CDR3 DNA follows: TGTGCCAGCAGCTTAGTTGCAGGGGGCGACTATGGCTACACCTTC. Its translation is CASSLVAGGDYGYTF.

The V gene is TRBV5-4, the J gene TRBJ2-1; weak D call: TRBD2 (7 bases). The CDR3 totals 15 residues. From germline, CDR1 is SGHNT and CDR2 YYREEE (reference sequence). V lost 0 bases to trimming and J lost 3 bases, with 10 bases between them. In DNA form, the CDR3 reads TGTGCCAGCAGCTTGGGAGGGGGGGACTACAATGAGCAGTTCTTC. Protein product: CASSLGGGDYNEQFF.

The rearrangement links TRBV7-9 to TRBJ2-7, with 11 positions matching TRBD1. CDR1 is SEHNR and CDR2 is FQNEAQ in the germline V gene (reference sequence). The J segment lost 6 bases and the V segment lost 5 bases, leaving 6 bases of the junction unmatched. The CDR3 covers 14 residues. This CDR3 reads CASSGGQGAGEQYF. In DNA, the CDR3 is TGTGCCAGCAGCGGTGGACAGGGGGCGGGCGAGCAGTACTTC.